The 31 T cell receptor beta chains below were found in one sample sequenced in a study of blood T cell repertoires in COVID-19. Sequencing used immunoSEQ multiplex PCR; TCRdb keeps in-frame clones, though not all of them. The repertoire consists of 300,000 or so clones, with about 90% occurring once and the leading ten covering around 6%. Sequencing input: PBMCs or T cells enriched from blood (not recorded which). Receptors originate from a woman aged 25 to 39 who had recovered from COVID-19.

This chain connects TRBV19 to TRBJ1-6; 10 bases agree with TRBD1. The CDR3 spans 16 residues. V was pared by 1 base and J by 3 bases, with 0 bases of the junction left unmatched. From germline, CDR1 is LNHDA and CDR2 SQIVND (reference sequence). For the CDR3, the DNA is TGTGCCAGTAGTATAGGGACAGGGGGCTATAATTCACCCCTCCACTTT. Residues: CASSIGTGGYNSPLHF.

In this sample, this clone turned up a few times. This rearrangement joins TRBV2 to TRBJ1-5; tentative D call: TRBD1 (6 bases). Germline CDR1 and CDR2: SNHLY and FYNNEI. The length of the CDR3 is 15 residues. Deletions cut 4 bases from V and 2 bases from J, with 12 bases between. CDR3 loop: CASSGGGWGNQPQHF. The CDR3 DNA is TGTGCCAGCAGTGGAGGGGGTTGGGGCAATCAGCCCCAGCATTTT.

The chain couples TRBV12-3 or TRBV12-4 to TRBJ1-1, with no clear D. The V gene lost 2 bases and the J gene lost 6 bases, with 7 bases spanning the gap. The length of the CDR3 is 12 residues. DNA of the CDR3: TGTGCCAGCAGTTTATTTTCCGCTGAAGCTTTCTTT. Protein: CASSLFSAEAFF.

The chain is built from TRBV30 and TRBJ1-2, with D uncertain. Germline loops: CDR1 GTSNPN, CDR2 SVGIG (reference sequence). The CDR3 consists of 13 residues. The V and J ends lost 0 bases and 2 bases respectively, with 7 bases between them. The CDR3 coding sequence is TGTGCCTGGAGTGTAACATTAAACTATGGCTACACCTTC. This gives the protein CAWSVTLNYGYTF.

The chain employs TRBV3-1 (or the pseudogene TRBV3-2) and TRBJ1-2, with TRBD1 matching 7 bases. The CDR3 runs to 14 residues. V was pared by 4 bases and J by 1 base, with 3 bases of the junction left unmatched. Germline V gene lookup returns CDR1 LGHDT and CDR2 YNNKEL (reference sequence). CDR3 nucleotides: TGTGCCAGCAGCCCCCCAGGGGGTAACTATGGCTACACCTTC. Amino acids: CASSPPGGNYGYTF.

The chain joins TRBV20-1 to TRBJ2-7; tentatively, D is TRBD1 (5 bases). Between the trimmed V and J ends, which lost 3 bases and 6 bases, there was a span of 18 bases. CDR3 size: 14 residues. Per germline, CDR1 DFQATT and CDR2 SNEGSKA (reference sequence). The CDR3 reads CSASVPGLRGEQYF. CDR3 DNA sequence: TGCAGTGCTAGTGTGCCAGGGCTCCGTGGCGAGCAGTACTTC.

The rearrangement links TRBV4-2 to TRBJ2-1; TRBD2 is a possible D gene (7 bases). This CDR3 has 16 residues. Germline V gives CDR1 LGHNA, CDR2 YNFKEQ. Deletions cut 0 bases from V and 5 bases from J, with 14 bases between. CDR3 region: CASSQDWGGADNEQFF. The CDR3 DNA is TGTGCCAGCAGCCAAGATTGGGGGGGGGCGGACAATGAGCAGTTCTTC.

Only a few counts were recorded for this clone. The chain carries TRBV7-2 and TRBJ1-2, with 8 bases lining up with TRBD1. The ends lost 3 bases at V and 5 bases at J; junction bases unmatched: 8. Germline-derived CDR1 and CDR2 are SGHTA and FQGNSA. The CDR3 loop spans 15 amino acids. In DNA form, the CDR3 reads TGTGCCAGCAGCTTGCTACAGGGGGTGGGGTATGGCTACACCTTC. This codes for CASSLLQGVGYGYTF.

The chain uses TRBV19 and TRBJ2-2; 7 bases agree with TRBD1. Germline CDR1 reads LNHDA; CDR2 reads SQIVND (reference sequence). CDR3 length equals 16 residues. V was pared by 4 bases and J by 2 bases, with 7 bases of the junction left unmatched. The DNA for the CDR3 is TGTGCCAGTAGTAACCCGGGACAGATAAACACCGGGGAGCTGTTTTTT. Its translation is CASSNPGQINTGELFF.

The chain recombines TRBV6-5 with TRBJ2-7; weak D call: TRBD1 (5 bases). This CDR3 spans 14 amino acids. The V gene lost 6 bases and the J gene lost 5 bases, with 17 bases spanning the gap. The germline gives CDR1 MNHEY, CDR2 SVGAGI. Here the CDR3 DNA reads TGTGCCAGCAGACCAAGGGGCGCCCCCCACGAGCAGTACTTC. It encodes CASRPRGAPHEQYF.

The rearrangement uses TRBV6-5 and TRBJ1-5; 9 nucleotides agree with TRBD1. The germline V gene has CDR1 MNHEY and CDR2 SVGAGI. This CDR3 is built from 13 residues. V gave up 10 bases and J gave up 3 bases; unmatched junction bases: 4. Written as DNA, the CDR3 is TGTGCCACCCGGACAGGGGACAATCAGCCCCAGCATTTT. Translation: CATRTGDNQPQHF.

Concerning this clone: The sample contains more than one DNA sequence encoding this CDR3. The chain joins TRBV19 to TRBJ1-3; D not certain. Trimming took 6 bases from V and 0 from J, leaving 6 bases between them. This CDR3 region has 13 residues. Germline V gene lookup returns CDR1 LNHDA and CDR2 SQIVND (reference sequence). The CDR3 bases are TGTGCCAGTAGCGAGGCCTCTGGAAACACCATATATTTT. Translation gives CASSEASGNTIYF.

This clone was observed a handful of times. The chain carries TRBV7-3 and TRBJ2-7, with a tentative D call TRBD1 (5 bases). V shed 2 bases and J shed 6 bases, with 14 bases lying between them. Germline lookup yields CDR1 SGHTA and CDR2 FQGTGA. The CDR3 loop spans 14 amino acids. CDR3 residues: CASSLSTAGTEQYF. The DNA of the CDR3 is TGTGCCAGCAGCTTATCGACAGCTGGTACCGAGCAGTACTTC.

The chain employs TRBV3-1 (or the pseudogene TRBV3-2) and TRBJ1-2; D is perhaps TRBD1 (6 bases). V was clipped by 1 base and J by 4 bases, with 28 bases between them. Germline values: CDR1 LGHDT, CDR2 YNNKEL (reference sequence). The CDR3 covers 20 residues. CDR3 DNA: TGTGCCAGCAGCCAAGGGGCGTGGACAGTAACGCCAACAGGGAGCTATGGCTACACCTTC. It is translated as CASSQGAWTVTPTGSYGYTF.

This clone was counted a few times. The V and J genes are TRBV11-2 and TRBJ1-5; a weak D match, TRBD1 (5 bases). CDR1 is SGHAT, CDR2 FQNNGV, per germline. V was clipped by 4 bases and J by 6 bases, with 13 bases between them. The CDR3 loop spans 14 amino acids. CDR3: CASSWGGASQPQHF. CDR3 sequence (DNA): TGTGCCAGCAGCTGGGGGGGTGCGAGTCAGCCCCAGCATTTT.

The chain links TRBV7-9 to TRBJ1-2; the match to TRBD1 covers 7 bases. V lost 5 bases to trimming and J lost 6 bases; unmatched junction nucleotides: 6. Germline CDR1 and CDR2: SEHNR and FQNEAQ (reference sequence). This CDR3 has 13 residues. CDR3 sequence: CASSEGGADGYTF. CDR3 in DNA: TGTGCCAGCAGCGAAGGGGGCGCAGATGGCTACACCTTC.

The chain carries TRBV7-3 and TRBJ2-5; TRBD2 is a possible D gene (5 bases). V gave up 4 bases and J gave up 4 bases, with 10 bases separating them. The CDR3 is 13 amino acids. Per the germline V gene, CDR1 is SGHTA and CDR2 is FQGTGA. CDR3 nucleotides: TGTGCCAGCAGCTATAACAGCGGAGAGACCCAGTACTTC. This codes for CASSYNSGETQYF.

The CDR3 DNA sequence: TGTGCCTGGAGTGTACGGGGGGGACCATCCTACGAGCAGTACTTC. Translating it yields CAWSVRGGPSYEQYF. The chain uses TRBV30 and TRBJ2-7; 8 nucleotides line up with TRBD2. This CDR3 has 15 residues. V was clipped by 0 bases and J by 1 base; unmatched bases: 5. Germline CDR1 reads GTSNPN; CDR2 reads SVGIG (reference sequence).

In DNA form, the CDR3 reads TGTGCCAGCAGTGAATTGGGGGGTAATGAGCCCCAGCATTTT. Translating gives CASSELGGNEPQHF. The chain uses TRBV6-1 and TRBJ1-5; TRBD1 is a possible D gene (5 bases). CDR3 length equals 14 residues. Looked up from germline, CDR1 is MNHNS and CDR2 is SASEGT. V shed 2 bases and J shed 8 bases, with 13 bases lying between them.

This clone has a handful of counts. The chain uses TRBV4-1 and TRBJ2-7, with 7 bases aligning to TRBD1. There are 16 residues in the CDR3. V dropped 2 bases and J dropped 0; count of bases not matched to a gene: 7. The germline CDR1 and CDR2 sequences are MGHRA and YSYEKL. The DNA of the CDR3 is TGCGCCAGCAGCCAACAACCGGGACAGATCTCCTACGAGCAGTACTTC. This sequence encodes CASSQQPGQISYEQYF.

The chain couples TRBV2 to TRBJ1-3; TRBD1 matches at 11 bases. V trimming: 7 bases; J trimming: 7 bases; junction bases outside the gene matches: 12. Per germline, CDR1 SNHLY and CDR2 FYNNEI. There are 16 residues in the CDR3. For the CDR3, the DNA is TGTGCCAGCAAGGACAGGGGGCACCTTCTGGACAACACCATATATTTT. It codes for CASKDRGHLLDNTIYF.

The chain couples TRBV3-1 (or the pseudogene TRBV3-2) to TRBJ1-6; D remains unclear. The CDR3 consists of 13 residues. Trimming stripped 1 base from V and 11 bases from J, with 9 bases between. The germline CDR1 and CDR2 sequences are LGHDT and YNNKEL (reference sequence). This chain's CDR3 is CASSQVPRAPLHF. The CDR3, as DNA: TGTGCCAGCAGCCAAGTCCCCCGGGCACCCCTCCACTTT.

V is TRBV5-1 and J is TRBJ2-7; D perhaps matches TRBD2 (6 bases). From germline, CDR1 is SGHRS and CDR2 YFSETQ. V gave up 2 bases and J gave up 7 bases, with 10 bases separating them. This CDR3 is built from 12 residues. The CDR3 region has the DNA TGCGCCAGCAGCTTCGGGGGTAGGGAGCAGTACTTC. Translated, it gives CASSFGGREQYF.

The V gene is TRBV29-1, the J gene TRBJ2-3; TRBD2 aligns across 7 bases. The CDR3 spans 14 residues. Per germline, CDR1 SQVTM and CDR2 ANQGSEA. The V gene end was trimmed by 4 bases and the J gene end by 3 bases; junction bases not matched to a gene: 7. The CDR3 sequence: CSVVLRESTDTQYF. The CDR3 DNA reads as TGCAGCGTTGTGTTGCGGGAGTCGACAGATACGCAGTATTTT.

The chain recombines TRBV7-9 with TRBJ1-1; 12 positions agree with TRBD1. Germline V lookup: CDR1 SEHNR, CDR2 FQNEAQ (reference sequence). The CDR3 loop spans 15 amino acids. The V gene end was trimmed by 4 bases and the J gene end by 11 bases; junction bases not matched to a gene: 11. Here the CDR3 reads CASSSPGTGGLGAFF. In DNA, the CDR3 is TGTGCCAGCAGCTCACCCGGGACAGGGGGCCTTGGGGCTTTCTTT.

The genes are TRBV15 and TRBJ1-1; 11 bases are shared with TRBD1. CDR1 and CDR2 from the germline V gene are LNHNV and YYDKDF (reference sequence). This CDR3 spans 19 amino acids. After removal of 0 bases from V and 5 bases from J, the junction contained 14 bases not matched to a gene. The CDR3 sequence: CATSRDPQFRDRGSTEAFF. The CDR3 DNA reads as TGTGCCACCAGCAGAGATCCCCAATTCCGGGACAGGGGGTCTACTGAAGCTTTCTTT.

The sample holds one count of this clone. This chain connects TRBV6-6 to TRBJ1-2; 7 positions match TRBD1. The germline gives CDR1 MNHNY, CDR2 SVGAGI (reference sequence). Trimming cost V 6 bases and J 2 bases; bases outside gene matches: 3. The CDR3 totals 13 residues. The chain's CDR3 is CASSVGQNYGYTF. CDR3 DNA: TGTGCCAGCAGCGTGGGACAGAACTATGGCTACACCTTC.

The CDR3 DNA sequence: TGTGCCAGCAGCCGCATGGGACAGCTTAACACTGAAGCTTTCTTT. Translation gives CASSRMGQLNTEAFF. The chain combines TRBV4-2 with TRBJ1-1, with 7 bases lining up with TRBD1. The CDR3 consists of 15 residues. Per germline, CDR1 LGHNA and CDR2 YNFKEQ. Trimming at V came to 4 bases and at J to 2 bases, leaving 7 bases not matched to a gene.

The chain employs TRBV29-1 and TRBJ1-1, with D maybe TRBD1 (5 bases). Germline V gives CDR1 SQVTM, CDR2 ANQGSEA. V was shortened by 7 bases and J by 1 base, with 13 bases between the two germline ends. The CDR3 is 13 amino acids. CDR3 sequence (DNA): TGCAGCGGGTCCGGGACTCCGAACACTGAAGCTTTCTTT. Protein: CSGSGTPNTEAFF.

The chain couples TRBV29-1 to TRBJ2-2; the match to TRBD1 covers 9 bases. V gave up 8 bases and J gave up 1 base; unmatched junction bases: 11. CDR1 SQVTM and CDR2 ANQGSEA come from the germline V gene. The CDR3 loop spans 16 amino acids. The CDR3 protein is CSTSSGGQGNTGELFF. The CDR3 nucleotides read TGCAGCACGTCTTCTGGGGGACAGGGGAACACCGGGGAGCTGTTTTTT.

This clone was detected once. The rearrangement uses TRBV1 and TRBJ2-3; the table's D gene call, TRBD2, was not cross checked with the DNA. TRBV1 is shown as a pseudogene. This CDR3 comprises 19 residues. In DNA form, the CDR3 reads TGCACCAGCAGCCACGTGACTAGCGGGGGGCCCCTATTCACAGATACGCAGTATTTT. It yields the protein CTSSHVTSGGPLFTDTQYF.